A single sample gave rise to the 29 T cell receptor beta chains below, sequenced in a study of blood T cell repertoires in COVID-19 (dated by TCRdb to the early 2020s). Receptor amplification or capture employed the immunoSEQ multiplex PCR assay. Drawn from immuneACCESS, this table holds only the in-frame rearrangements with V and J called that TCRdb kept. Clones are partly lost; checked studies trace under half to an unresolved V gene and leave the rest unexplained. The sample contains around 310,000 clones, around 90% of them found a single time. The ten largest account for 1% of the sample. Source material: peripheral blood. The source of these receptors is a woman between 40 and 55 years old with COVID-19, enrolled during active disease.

In DNA form, the CDR3 reads TGTGCCAGCAGTTTGGCGGGGGGTGAATCGGTGAACACTGAAGCTTTCTTT. As protein: CASSLAGGESVNTEAFF. V is TRBV28 and J is TRBJ1-1, with a possible D match to TRBD1 (5 bases). Trimming left V 3 bases short and J 0 bases short, with 17 bases between. This CDR3 contains 17 residues. Per the germline V gene, CDR1 is MDHEN and CDR2 is SYDVKM.

CDR3 loop: CASSRGGVETQYF. As DNA, the CDR3 is TGTGCCAGCAGCCGGGGGGGCGTGGAGACCCAGTACTTC. The chain is built from TRBV4-2 and TRBJ2-5; D is possibly TRBD2 (7 bases). The CDR3 consists of 13 residues. CDR1 is LGHNA and CDR2 is YNFKEQ in the germline V gene. The germline V and J ends were trimmed by 4 bases and 5 bases, with 11 bases remaining between them.

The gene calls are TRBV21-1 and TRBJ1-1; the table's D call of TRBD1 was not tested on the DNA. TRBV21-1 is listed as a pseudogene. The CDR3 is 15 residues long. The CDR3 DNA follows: TGTGCCAGCAGGCTCAAGACAGGGAAGATAACTGAAGCTTTCTTT. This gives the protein CASRLKTGKITEAFF.

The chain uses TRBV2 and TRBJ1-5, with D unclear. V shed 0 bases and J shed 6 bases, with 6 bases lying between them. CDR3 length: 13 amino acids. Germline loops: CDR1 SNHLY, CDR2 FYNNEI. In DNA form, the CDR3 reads TGTGCCAGCAGTGAAGCGCGGGGTCAGCCCCAGCATTTT. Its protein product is CASSEARGQPQHF.

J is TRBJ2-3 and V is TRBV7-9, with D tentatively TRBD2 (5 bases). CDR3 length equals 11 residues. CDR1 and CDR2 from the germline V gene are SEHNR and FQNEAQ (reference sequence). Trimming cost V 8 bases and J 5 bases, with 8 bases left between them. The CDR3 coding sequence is TGTGCCAGCCCCCGGGGAGATACGCAGTATTTT. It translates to CASPRGDTQYF.

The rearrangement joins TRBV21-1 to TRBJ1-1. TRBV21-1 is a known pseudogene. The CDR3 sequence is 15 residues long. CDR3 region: CASSNPSTEWSEAFF. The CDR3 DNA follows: TGTGCCAGCAGCAACCCTAGCACAGAATGGTCTGAAGCTTTCTTT.

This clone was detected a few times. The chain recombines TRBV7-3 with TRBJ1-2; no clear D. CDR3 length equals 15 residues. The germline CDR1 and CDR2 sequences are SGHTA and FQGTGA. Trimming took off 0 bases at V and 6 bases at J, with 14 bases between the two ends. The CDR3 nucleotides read TGTGCCAGCAGCTTAACGTCGGGAGGGTACGATGGCTACACCTTC. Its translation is CASSLTSGGYDGYTF. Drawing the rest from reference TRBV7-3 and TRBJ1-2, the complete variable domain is GAGVSQTPSNKVTEKGKYVELRCDPISGHTALYWYRQSLGQGPEFLIYFQGTGAADDSGLPNDRFFAVRPEGSVSTLKIQRTERGDSAVYLCASSLTSGGYDGYTFGSGTRLTVV.

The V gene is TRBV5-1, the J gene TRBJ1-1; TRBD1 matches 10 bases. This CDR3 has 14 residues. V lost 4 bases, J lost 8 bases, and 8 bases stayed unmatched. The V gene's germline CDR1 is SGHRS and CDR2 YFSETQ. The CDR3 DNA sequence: TGCGCCAGCAGCAATTTGGGACAGGGGTTGGAAGCTTTCTTT. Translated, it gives CASSNLGQGLEAFF.

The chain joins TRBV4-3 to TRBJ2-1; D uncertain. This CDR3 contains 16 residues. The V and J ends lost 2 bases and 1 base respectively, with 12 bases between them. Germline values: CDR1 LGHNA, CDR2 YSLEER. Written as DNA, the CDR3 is TGCGCCAGCAGCCAAACTATCGTGCGGTCCTACAATGAGCAGTTCTTC. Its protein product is CASSQTIVRSYNEQFF.

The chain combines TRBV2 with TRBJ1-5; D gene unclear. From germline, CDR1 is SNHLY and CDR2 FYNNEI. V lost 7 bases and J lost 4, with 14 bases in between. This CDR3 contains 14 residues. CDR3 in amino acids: CASNSYALNQPQHF. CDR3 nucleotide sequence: TGTGCCAGCAACTCGTACGCGTTGAATCAGCCCCAGCATTTT.

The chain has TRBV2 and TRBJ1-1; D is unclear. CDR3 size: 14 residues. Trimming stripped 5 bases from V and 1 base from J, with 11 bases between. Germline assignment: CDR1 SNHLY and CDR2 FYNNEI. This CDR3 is CASSPSYTNTEAFF. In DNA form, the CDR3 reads TGTGCCAGCAGTCCATCGTACACGAACACTGAAGCTTTCTTT. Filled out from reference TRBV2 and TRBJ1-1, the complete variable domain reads EPEVTQTPSHQVTQMGQEVILRCVPISNHLYFYWYRQILGQKVEFLVSFYNNEISEKSEIFDDQFSVERPDGSNFTLKIRSTKLEDSAMYFCASSPSYTNTEAFFGQGTRLTVV.

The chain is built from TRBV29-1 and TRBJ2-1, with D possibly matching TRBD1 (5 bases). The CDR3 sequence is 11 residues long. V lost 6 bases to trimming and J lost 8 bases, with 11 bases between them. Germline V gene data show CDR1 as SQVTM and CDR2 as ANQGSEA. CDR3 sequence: CSVGVGDEQFF. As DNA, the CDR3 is TGCAGCGTCGGAGTAGGGGATGAGCAGTTCTTC.

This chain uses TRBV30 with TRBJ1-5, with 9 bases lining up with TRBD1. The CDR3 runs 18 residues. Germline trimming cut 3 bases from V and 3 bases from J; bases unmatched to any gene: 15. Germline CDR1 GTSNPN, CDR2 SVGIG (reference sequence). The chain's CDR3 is CAWSPTRGTGGFNQPQHF. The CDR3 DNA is TGTGCCTGGAGCCCCACAAGAGGAACAGGGGGCTTCAATCAGCCCCAGCATTTT.

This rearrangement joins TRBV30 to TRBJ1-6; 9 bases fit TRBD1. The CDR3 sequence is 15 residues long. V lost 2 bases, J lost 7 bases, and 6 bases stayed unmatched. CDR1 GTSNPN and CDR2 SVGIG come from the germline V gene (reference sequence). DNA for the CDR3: TGTGCCTGGAGTCCCCGGGGACAGGGAAATTCACCCCTCCACTTT. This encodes CAWSPRGQGNSPLHF.

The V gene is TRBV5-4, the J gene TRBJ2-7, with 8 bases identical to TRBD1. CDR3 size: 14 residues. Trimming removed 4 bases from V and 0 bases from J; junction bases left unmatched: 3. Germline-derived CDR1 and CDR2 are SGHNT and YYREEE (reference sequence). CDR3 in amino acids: CASSPGTGSYEQYF. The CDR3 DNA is TGTGCCAGCAGCCCCGGGACAGGCTCCTACGAGCAGTACTTC.

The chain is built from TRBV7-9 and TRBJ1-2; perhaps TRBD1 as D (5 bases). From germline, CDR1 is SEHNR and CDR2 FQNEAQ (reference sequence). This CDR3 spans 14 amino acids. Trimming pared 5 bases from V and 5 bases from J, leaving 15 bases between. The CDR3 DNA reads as TGTGCCAGCAGCCCGTCGGGGGTATGGTATGGCTACACCTTC. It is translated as CASSPSGVWYGYTF. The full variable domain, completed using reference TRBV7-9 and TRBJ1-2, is DTGVSQNPRHKITKRGQNVTFRCDPISEHNRLYWYRQTLGQGPEFLTYFQNEAQLEKSRLLSDRFSAERPKGSFSTLEIQRTEQGDSAMYLCASSPSGVWYGYTFGSGTRLTVV.

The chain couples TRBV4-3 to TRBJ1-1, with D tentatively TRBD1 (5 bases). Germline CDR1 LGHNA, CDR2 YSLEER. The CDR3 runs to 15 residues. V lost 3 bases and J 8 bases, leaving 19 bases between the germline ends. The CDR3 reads CASSQLPGLTSEAFF. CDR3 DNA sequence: TGCGCCAGCAGCCAGCTGCCGGGACTTACTTCCGAAGCTTTCTTT.

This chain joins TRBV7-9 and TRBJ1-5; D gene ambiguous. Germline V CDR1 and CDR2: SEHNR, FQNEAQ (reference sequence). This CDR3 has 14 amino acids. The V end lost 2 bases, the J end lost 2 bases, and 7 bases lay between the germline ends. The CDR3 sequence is CASSLSVGNQPQHF. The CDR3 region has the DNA TGTGCCAGCAGCTTATCGGTTGGCAATCAGCCCCAGCATTTT.

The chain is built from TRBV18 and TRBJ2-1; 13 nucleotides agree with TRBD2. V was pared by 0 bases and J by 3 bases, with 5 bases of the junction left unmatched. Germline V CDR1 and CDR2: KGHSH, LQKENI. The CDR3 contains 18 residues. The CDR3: CASSPPSGLAGSYNEQFF. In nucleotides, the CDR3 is TGTGCCAGCTCACCACCGTCGGGACTAGCGGGGAGCTACAATGAGCAGTTCTTC.

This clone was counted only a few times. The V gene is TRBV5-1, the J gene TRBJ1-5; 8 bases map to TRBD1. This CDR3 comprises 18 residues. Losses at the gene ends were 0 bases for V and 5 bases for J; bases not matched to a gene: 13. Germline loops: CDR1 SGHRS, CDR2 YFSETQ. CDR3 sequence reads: CASSLGDRSYGTHQPQHF. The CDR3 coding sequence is TGCGCCAGCAGCTTGGGGGACAGGAGCTACGGGACGCATCAGCCCCAGCATTTT.

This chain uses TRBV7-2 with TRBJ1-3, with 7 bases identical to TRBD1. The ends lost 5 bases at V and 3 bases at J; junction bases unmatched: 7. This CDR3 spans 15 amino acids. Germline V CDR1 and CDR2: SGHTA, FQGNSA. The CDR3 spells CASSPTGVGGNTIYF. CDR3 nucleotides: TGTGCCAGCAGCCCAACAGGGGTGGGTGGAAACACCATATATTTT. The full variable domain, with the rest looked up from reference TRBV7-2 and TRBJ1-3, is GAGVSQSPSNKVTEKGKDVELRCDPISGHTALYWYRQSLGQGLEFLIYFQGNSAPDKSGLPSDRFSAERTGGSVSTLTIQRTQQEDSAVYLCASSPTGVGGNTIYFGEGSWLTVV.

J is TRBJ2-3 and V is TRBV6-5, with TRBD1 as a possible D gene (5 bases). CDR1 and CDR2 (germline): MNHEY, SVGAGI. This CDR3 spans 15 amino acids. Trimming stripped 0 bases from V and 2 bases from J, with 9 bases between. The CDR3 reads CASSYSGATTDTQYF. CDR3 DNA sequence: TGTGCCAGCAGTTACTCAGGGGCCACCACAGATACGCAGTATTTT.

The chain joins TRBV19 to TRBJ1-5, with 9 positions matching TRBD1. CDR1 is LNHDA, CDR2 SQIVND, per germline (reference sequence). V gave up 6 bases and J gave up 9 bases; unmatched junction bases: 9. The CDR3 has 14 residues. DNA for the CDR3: TGTGCCAGTAGAGAGACAGGGGGACGGGGGCCCCAGCATTTT. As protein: CASRETGGRGPQHF.

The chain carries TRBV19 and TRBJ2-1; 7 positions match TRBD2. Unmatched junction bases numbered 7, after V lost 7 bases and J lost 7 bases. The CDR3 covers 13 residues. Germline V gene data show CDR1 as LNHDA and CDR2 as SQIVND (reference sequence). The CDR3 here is CASIGRTRNEQFF. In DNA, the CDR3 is TGTGCCAGTATCGGGAGGACCAGGAATGAGCAGTTCTTC.

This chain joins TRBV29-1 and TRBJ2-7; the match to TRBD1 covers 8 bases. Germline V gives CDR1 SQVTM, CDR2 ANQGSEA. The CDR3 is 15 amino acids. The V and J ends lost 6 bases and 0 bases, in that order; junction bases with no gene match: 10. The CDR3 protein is CSVTKTGAISYEQYF. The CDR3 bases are TGCAGCGTGACTAAGACAGGGGCGATCTCCTACGAGCAGTACTTC.

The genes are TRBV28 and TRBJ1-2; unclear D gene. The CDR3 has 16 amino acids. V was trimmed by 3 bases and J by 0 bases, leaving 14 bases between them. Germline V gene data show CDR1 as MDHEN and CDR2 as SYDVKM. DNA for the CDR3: TGTGCCAGCAGTTTTTTTAGGAGAGAGACTAACTATGGCTACACCTTC. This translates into CASSFFRRETNYGYTF.

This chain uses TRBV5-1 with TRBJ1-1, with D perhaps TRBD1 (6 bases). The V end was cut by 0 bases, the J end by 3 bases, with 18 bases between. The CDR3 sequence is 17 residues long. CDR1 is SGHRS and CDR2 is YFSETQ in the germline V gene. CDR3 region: CASSLAGRNRAHTEAFF. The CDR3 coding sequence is TGCGCCAGCAGCTTGGCGGGGAGAAACAGGGCCCACACTGAAGCTTTCTTT.

The DNA of the CDR3 is TGTGCCAGCAGACACACGGAGGCGGGGGCGCATGTACGTTCACCCCTCCACTTT. Translated: CASRHTEAGAHVRSPLHF. The chain links TRBV28 to TRBJ1-6; weak D call: TRBD1 (6 bases). V shed 6 bases and J shed 9 bases, with 27 bases lying between them. CDR3 length: 18 amino acids. Germline V lookup: CDR1 MDHEN, CDR2 SYDVKM.

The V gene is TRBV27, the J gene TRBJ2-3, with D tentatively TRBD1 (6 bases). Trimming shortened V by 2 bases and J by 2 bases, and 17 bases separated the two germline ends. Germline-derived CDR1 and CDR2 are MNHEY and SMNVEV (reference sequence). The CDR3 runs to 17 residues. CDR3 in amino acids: CASSLDGQPRYTDTQYF. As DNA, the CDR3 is TGTGCCAGCAGTTTAGATGGACAGCCGAGGTACACAGATACGCAGTATTTT.